Here is one T cell receptor beta chain with its context. One end of the junction does not line up with germline, which may come from a read error. These data are taken from a study of molecular identifiers for immune sequencing clone quantification. TCRdb independently ran MiXCR on the PCR reads; one entry per CDR3 protein. The repertoire holds about 640,000 distinct CDR3 sequences, around 20% seen once, with about 0.9% in the top ten. The CDR3 contains 14 residues. CDR1 and CDR2 (germline): SSHAT, FNYEAQ (reference sequence). This clonotype was sampled from a human donor in good health. Some libraries in this study had Jurkat cell RNA spiked in. This chain links TRBV7-7 with TRBJ2-7, with D perhaps matching TRBD2 (7 bases). Sequenced sample: naive CD8+ T cells from blood, with Jurkat cell RNA spiked in. The subset is: FACS-sorted CD8+CD4-CCR7+CD45RA+ naive T cells. The CDR3 reads CASSLGRGAHEQYF. The CDR3 DNA is TGTGCTAGCAGCTTAGGTCGGGGGGCCCACGAGCAGTACTTC.